These 6 T cell receptor beta chains share one sample of origin, sequenced in a study of blood T cell repertoires in COVID-19. Some clones are missing from TCRdb's copy, which holds only in-frame ones; the method was immunoSEQ multiplex PCR. The sample shows approximately 200,000 clones, 70% to 90% of them seen only once. The specimen was PBMCs or T cells enriched from blood (not recorded which). Every receptor here comes from a woman in her 30s who had been exposed to COVID-19.

This clone was detected once. This sequence joins TRBV3-1 (or the pseudogene TRBV3-2) and TRBJ1-5; perhaps TRBD1 as D (5 bases). Germline CDR1 and CDR2: LGHDT and YNNKEL (reference sequence). V was pared by 4 bases and J by 7 bases, with 14 bases between. This CDR3 is 14 amino acids long. For the CDR3, the DNA is TGTGCCAGCAGCCGAGGGACTCGATCGCAGCCCCAGCATTTT. This translates into CASSRGTRSQPQHF.

This clone was recorded only once. The rearrangement joins TRBV11-2 to TRBJ1-2; perhaps TRBD1 as D (6 bases). Germline CDR1 reads SGHAT; CDR2 reads FQNNGV. The V and J ends lost 2 bases and 1 base respectively, with 14 bases between them. The CDR3 spans 16 residues. CDR3 nucleotide sequence: TGTGCCAGCAGCTTAACGTCGGGGGGCAATAACTATGGCTACACCTTC. Amino acid sequence: CASSLTSGGNNYGYTF.

The chain's CDR3 is CASSSLDRGDGYTF. In DNA form, the CDR3 reads TGTGCCAGCAGCTCGCTCGACAGGGGAGATGGCTACACCTTC. This rearrangement joins TRBV7-8 to TRBJ1-2; 8 bases fit TRBD1. J was trimmed by 6 bases and V by 4 bases; bases with no gene match: 7. Germline values: CDR1 SGHVS, CDR2 FQNEAQ. CDR3 length equals 14 residues. Together with reference TRBV7-8 and TRBJ1-2, the CDR3 gives the full variable domain: GAGVSQSPRYKVAKRGQDVALRCDPISGHVSLFWYQQALGQGPEFLTYFQNEAQLDKSGLPSDRFFAERPEGSVSTLKIQRTQQEDSAVYLCASSSLDRGDGYTFGSGTRLTVV.

This clone appeared once. J is TRBJ2-2 and V is TRBV5-1; D unresolved. This CDR3 has 15 residues. Germline-derived CDR1 and CDR2 are SGHRS and YFSETQ. With 3 bases removed from V and 0 bases from J, the gap between germline ends came to 9 bases. CDR3 sequence (DNA): TGCGCCAGCAGCTCAACCCAGACGAACACCGGGGAGCTGTTTTTT. This encodes CASSSTQTNTGELFF.

The chain has TRBV14 and TRBJ1-2; D may be TRBD1 (5 bases). CDR3 length: 13 residues. Looked up from germline, CDR1 is SGHDN and CDR2 is FVKESK. V was pared by 1 base and J by 8 bases, with 11 bases between. The CDR3 loop reads CASSQAPGEGYTF. CDR3 DNA: TGTGCCAGCAGCCAAGCTCCGGGGGAAGGCTACACCTTC.

This clone has a count of ten or more. V usage is TRBV2 and J usage is TRBJ1-1, with 8 bases lining up with TRBD1. Trimming took 7 bases from V and 1 from J; bases not matched to a gene: 8. This CDR3 region has 15 residues. Germline loops: CDR1 SNHLY, CDR2 FYNNEI. The CDR3 sequence: CASTRGDRSNTEAFF. The CDR3 region has the DNA TGTGCCAGCACAAGAGGGGACAGGTCGAACACTGAAGCTTTCTTT.